This T cell receptor beta chain was recorded in a study of human thymus T cells (TCRdb year 2020). About the full investigation: TCR alpha and beta repertoires from about 8 infant thymus samples and four related peripheral blood samples were characterized in the study. Donor ages ranging from about 6 to 250 days were recorded, and a handful of male and a couple of female infants were included in the cohort.

TCRB and TCRAD loci were amplified from a standardized quantity of quality-controlled genomic DNA using the immunoSEQ multiplex PCR assay. The amplicons covered the V(D)J region and were long enough to include the CDR3 and to identify the V and J genes. Amplicon sequencing was performed on an Illumina platform through the commercial immunoSEQ service. Processing in the source paper ran as follows. Corrections for primer bias and sequencing errors followed previously described methods, while TCRAD and TCRB definitions were based on the IMGT database. immunoSEQ Analyzer 3.0 and VDJTools were used for repertoire analysis, which covered basic statistics, V/J segment usage, diversity estimates, rarefaction and pairwise overlap. Diversity was estimated using the Chao1, ChaoE, Efron-Thisted, Shannon and inverse Simpson indices, and was also estimated on datasets down-sampled to the size of the smallest sample. Repertoire overlap was assessed by strict matching of CDR3 nucleotide sequence, V gene and J gene, and clustering was done by Jaccard-based multidimensional scaling. TCRdb mirrors the immuneACCESS table, restricted to in-frame sequences. Some clones are absent from its copies; in checked studies, under half trace to an unresolved V gene, and the reason for the others is unknown. D and trimming come from the DNA, and the V and J calls and clone size come from that table. The sample table records tens of thousands of clones; roughly 96% of these occur just once. The top ten hold 0.031% of the sample.

Thymus tissue was collected as surgical resects that were removed during corrective cardiac surgery. The donors were immunologically healthy infants in Finland who had open corrective cardiac surgery for congenital heart defects. Thymocytes were freed from the tissue by mechanical means and kept at -70 degrees C as pellets of roughly 8.5-31 million cells. A QIAsymphony instrument was used to extract genomic DNA from the frozen cell pellets. Reading from cysteine to phenylalanine, the CDR3 counts 11 amino acids. The sequence is cut down to CDR3 DNA, 33 bases in frame from base 1. V is cut by 3 bases and J by 10 bases, and the space between the germline ends is 12 bases. CDR1 and CDR2 (DFQATT, SNEGSKA) derive from the germline V gene (reference sequence). As concerns this clone: Its antigen specificity is not known. Qualities for individual bases were not recorded, and no much larger clone is one base off.

What the work shows at the level of the full study, not this receptor alone: The related research reported highly overlapping thymic TCR repertoires among unrelated individuals. On average, thymus samples gave about 750,000 unique TCRB clonotypes, whereas blood samples gave around 84,000. Both the thymic and the peripheral blood repertoires appeared to show biased V and J gene segment usage.

The V gene is TRBV20-1 and the J gene is TRBJ1-2; the D segment cannot be called with confidence. The source of this sequence is a boy under two years old with a congenital heart defect but otherwise immunologically healthy. Sequencing was carried out using thymus tissue. At the DNA level, the sequence is TGCAGTGCTAGTGTAAGTTGGAACTACACCTTC. This is translated as CSASVSWNYTF.